This TCR beta chain was sequenced in a study of blood T cell repertoires in COVID-19. Trimming at V came to 0 bases and at J to 3 bases, leaving 5 bases not matched to a gene. This CDR3 has 16 residues. Germline CDR1 MNHNS, CDR2 SASEGT. Sequenced by immunoSEQ multiplex PCR; TCRdb stores in-frame clones only, minus some. The table lists some 530,000 clones, 70% to 90% of them singletons. The sample was peripheral blood. This chain links TRBV6-1 with TRBJ2-4, with 7 positions matching TRBD1. This TCR was sampled from a human donor in a cohort sampled during active COVID-19. CDR3 sequence reads: CASSEAQGGGKNIQYF. The CDR3 DNA sequence: TGTGCCAGCAGTGAAGCGCAAGGGGGCGGCAAAAACATTCAGTACTTC.